Below, one T cell receptor (beta chain) is given with its context. Per the authors' pipeline: Amplification with reference gene primers provided the estimates of nucleated cell counts. TCRdb's copy holds only in-frame clones and misses some; the assay was immunoSEQ multiplex PCR. V and J calls and clone size are copied from that table; D and trimming were computed from the DNA. The sample shows about 81,000 clones, just over 85% of them seen only once. This specimen belongs to a study of blood T cell repertoires in COVID-19. Study information: From T cells, B-cell-depleted T cells, or PBMCs came the material, which was cDNA or gDNA.

This CDR3 has 15 residues. Germline CDR1 reads LGHNA; CDR2 reads YNFKEQ. Trimming at V came to 1 base and at J to 6 bases, leaving 7 bases not matched to a gene. This chain connects TRBV4-2 to TRBJ1-2, with 8 nucleotides matching TRBD1. The sequence was obtained from a woman older than 75 with acute or convalescent COVID-19. The sequenced material came from peripheral blood. CDR3 sequence: CASSQGPGQGNGYTF. The CDR3 DNA is TGTGCCAGCAGCCAAGGGCCTGGACAGGGAAATGGCTACACCTTC.